These 8 T cell receptor beta chains originate from one sample sequenced in a study of control samples from healthy donors and cancer patients. Clones were sequenced by immunoSEQ multiplex PCR, and TCRdb holds only the in-frame ones, with some missing. The repertoire holds over 150,000 clones, with 90% to 95% as singletons. Source material: blood. The source is a man younger than 35 in good health.

This chain uses TRBV6-1 with TRBJ1-2; D is ambiguous. Germline values: CDR1 MNHNS, CDR2 SASEGT. The CDR3 is made up of 15 amino acids. The V and J ends lost 2 bases and 4 bases respectively, with 14 bases between them. The CDR3 reads CASSERSSYSYGYTF. In DNA form, the CDR3 reads TGTGCCAGCAGTGAACGATCCAGTTATAGCTATGGCTACACCTTC.

V is TRBV30 and J is TRBJ2-1; the D is unclear. In germline, CDR1 is GTSNPN, CDR2 SVGIG (reference sequence). The CDR3 is made up of 13 amino acids. Trimming stripped 2 bases from V and 2 bases from J, with 7 bases between. This CDR3 reads CAWSSGPYNEQFF. The CDR3 DNA reads TGTGCCTGGAGTTCCGGGCCCTACAATGAGCAGTTCTTC.

J is TRBJ1-2 and V is TRBV7-2; D is unclear. CDR3 length: 15 amino acids. Germline CDR1 is SGHTA and CDR2 is FQGNSA. V was shortened by 4 bases and J by 1 base, with 13 bases between the two germline ends. This chain's CDR3 is CASSSPLGVNYGYTF. The CDR3 DNA sequence: TGTGCCAGCAGCTCCCCGCTTGGGGTTAACTATGGCTACACCTTC.

The chain carries TRBV6-2 or TRBV6-3 and TRBJ2-7; 10 positions match TRBD1. This CDR3 contains 14 residues. CDR1 is MNHEY and CDR2 is SVGEGT in the germline V gene. V dropped 6 bases and J dropped 3; count of bases not matched to a gene: 5. CDR3 in amino acids: CASSKWDRGYEQYF. CDR3 DNA sequence: TGTGCCAGCAGCAAGTGGGACAGGGGCTACGAGCAGTACTTC.

This chain uses TRBV6-5 with TRBJ2-7, with TRBD1 matching over 10 bases. The V and J ends lost 2 bases and 5 bases, in that order; junction bases with no gene match: 3. The CDR3 has 14 amino acids. Germline loops: CDR1 MNHEY, CDR2 SVGAGI. CDR3 region: CASSYTGTGDEQYF. For the CDR3, the DNA is TGTGCCAGCAGTTACACCGGGACAGGGGACGAGCAGTACTTC.

The chain employs TRBV4-2 and TRBJ2-7, with 7 bases matching TRBD1. This CDR3 has 13 amino acids. In germline, CDR1 is LGHNA, CDR2 YNFKEQ. V dropped 2 bases and J dropped 4; count of bases not matched to a gene: 2. CDR3: CASSQPQGYEQYF. Written as DNA, the CDR3 is TGTGCCAGCAGCCAACCACAGGGGTACGAGCAGTACTTC.

CDR3 in amino acids: CASSETSGGVSDTQYF. CDR3 sequence (DNA): TGTGCCAGCAGTGAGACTAGCGGGGGGGTTTCAGATACGCAGTATTTT. This chain uses TRBV25-1 with TRBJ2-3, with 14 bases lining up with TRBD2. The germline V gene encodes CDR1 MGHDK and CDR2 SYGVNS. V shed 3 bases and J 4 bases; nucleotides not matched to a gene: 3. The CDR3 spans 16 residues.

The rearrangement joins TRBV7-9 to TRBJ1-2; no reliable D call. V lost 5 bases, J lost 6 bases, and 13 bases lay in between. CDR3 length: 13 residues. Germline assignment: CDR1 SEHNR and CDR2 FQNEAQ (reference sequence). The CDR3 DNA is TGTGCCAGCAGCGGCCGGGTACAGAATGGCTACACCTTC. Translation: CASSGRVQNGYTF.